Shown below are 25 T cell receptor beta chains from a single sample sequenced in a study of T-cell reconstitution after alpha-beta-depleted transplantation in children. Unique molecular identifiers featured in how the TCRbeta library was prepared. TCRdb reprocessed the PCR reads with MiXCR, giving one entry per CDR3 protein. This sample has about 240,000 distinct CDR3 sequences; under 30% occur once, and the top ten carry roughly 2.6%. Sequenced material: PBMCs, taken before TCRalphabeta/CD19-depleted stem cell transplant. The receptors here all came from a girl aged 2 to 9 with Fanconi anemia, due to receive a stem cell transplant.

This clonotype occurred a few times. The chain joins TRBV4-1 to TRBJ2-7; D perhaps matches TRBD1 (6 bases). Germline CDR1 MGHRA, CDR2 YSYEKL. V dropped 4 bases and J dropped 3 bases, with 19 bases sitting between them. This CDR3 contains 16 residues. CDR3 sequence: CASSPSEVVRGYEQYF. In DNA, the CDR3 is TGCGCCAGCAGCCCCAGCGAAGTAGTCAGGGGCTACGAGCAGTACTTC.

The chain is built from TRBV6-5 and TRBJ2-7, with D uncertain. Trimming pared 4 bases from V and 7 bases from J, leaving 17 bases between. This CDR3 region has 14 residues. Germline loops: CDR1 MNHEY, CDR2 SVGAGI. For the CDR3, the DNA is TGTGCCAGCAGTTCGGCGGCCACCGTAAAAGAGCAGTACTTC. This sequence encodes CASSSAATVKEQYF.

This clonotype was seen only a few times. The J gene is TRBJ2-3, the V gene TRBV6-1, with 14 positions matching TRBD2. V was pared by 7 bases and J by 5 bases, with 8 bases of the junction left unmatched. From germline, CDR1 is MNHNS and CDR2 SASEGT. This CDR3 comprises 16 residues. The CDR3 is CASTLTSGGVIDTQYF. The CDR3 DNA reads TGTGCCAGCACCCTGACTAGCGGGGGGGTCATAGATACGCAGTATTTT.

This clonotype was found many times. V gene TRBV20-1 combines with J gene TRBJ2-7, with 9 bases that match TRBD2. The CDR3 runs 14 residues. The germline V gene encodes CDR1 DFQATT and CDR2 SNEGSKA (reference sequence). The trim removed 5 bases at V and 2 bases at J, leaving 7 bases unmatched. The DNA of the CDR3 is TGCAGTGCTGGTTTAGCGGGAGCGGCCTACGAGCAGTACTTC. Translating it yields CSAGLAGAAYEQYF.

This clonotype was detected ten times or more. The chain carries TRBV29-1 and TRBJ2-7; D gene unclear. Per germline, CDR1 SQVTM and CDR2 ANQGSEA. The V gene lost 2 bases and the J gene lost 6 bases, with 8 bases spanning the gap. The CDR3 contains 11 residues. The CDR3 loop reads CSVEKRGEQYF. The CDR3 coding sequence is TGCAGCGTTGAAAAACGTGGCGAGCAGTACTTC.

This clonotype was seen many times. The chain recombines TRBV29-1 with TRBJ2-7; D is tentatively TRBD1 or TRBD2 (6 bases each). The CDR3 extends over 12 amino acids. Germline lookup yields CDR1 SQVTM and CDR2 ANQGSEA. V lost 5 bases and J 7 bases, leaving 15 bases between the germline ends. The CDR3 reads CSVSRQAGEQYF. CDR3 nucleotides: TGCAGCGTTTCGAGACAGGCGGGGGAGCAGTACTTC.

This clonotype was recorded many times. The rearrangement joins TRBV5-1 to TRBJ2-5; 9 positions match TRBD2. The CDR3 length is 14 residues. The ends lost 4 bases at V and 4 bases at J; junction bases unmatched: 5. Per germline, CDR1 SGHRS and CDR2 YFSETQ. CDR3 sequence (DNA): TGCGCCAGCAGCATCACACTAGCGGGAGAGACCCAGTACTTC. This translates into CASSITLAGETQYF.

This clonotype was detected many times. This rearrangement joins TRBV6-1 to TRBJ1-1, with unresolved D. The CDR3 runs 13 residues. V was cut by 6 bases and J by 5 bases, with 13 bases left in between. Germline V gives CDR1 MNHNS, CDR2 SASEGT. CDR3 in DNA: TGTGCCAGCAGGTCGGACGGGATAACTGAAGCTTTCTTT. Encoded protein: CASRSDGITEAFF.

The CDR3 DNA follows: TGCAGCGTTCGTCCTGACGGCGCCGTAACAGATACGCAGTATTTT. Its translation is CSVRPDGAVTDTQYF. The chain has TRBV29-1 and TRBJ2-3; no clear D. Deletions cut 5 bases from V and 3 bases from J, with 18 bases between. This CDR3 region has 15 residues. The germline CDR1 and CDR2 sequences are SQVTM and ANQGSEA.

There are many counts of this clonotype. This sequence joins TRBV27 and TRBJ2-7; TRBD1 matches 7 bases. The J segment lost 5 bases and the V segment lost 2 bases, leaving 3 bases of the junction unmatched. The CDR3 length is 13 residues. Germline V CDR1 and CDR2: MNHEY, SMNVEV (reference sequence). As DNA, the CDR3 is TGTGCCAGCAGTTTAACAGGGGTTCACGAGCAGTACTTC. Translation: CASSLTGVHEQYF.

This clonotype was seen at least ten times. A junction boundary mismatches the germline segment, possibly from a read error. The V call is TRBV29-1, the J call TRBJ1-1, with TRBD1 identical over 7 bases. CDR3 size: 13 residues. The V gene's germline CDR1 is SQVTM and CDR2 ANQGSEA. The CDR3 reads CSVAHYRGTEAVF. The CDR3 nucleotides read TGCAGCGTTGCACATTACAGGGGAACTGAAGCTGTCTTT.

This clonotype was counted a few times. The rearrangement joins TRBV20-1 to TRBJ2-1; possible D gene TRBD1, 6 bases. The CDR3 sequence is 13 residues long. Germline CDR1 and CDR2: DFQATT and SNEGSKA (reference sequence). With 6 bases removed from V and 5 bases from J, the gap between germline ends came to 14 bases. CDR3 DNA sequence: TGCAGTGCGTGGTGGGGGCAAAACAATGAGCAGTTCTTC. Amino acid sequence: CSAWWGQNNEQFF.

This clonotype appeared many times. This may be a read error, as it is one base from a much larger clone. This chain uses TRBV2 with TRBJ2-1; the match to TRBD2 covers 11 bases. This CDR3 contains 15 residues. Trimming removed 6 bases from V and 2 bases from J; junction bases left unmatched: 3. Per germline, CDR1 SNHLY and CDR2 FYNNEI. The DNA for the CDR3 is TGTGCCAGCAGCGAGGGACTAGCGGCCTACAATGAGCAGTTCTTC. Residues: CASSEGLAAYNEQFF.

The chain is built from TRBV7-2 and TRBJ2-3; D call uncertain. The CDR3 sequence is 17 residues long. In germline, CDR1 is SGHTA, CDR2 FQGNSA. V was cut by 2 bases and J by 0 bases, with 15 bases left in between. CDR3 DNA: TGTGCCAGCAGCTTAATTGTGTCGATTATTAGCACAGATACGCAGTATTTT. It is translated as CASSLIVSIISTDTQYF. Full variable domain (missing parts from reference TRBV7-2 and TRBJ2-3): GAGVSQSPSNKVTEKGKDVELRCDPISGHTALYWYRQSLGQGLEFLIYFQGNSAPDKSGLPSDRFSAERTGGSVSTLTIQRTQQEDSAVYLCASSLIVSIISTDTQYFGPGTRLTVL.

This clonotype was seen once. The chain recombines TRBV7-7 with TRBJ1-2; 7 bases are shared with TRBD1. Germline CDR1 is SSHAT and CDR2 is FNYEAQ (reference sequence). Trimming at V came to 5 bases and at J to 3 bases, leaving 15 bases not matched to a gene. The CDR3 is made up of 17 amino acids. The CDR3, as DNA: TGTGCCAGCAGCCACACAAAGGGACAGCCTTACGACTATGGCTACACCTTC. It specifies CASSHTKGQPYDYGYTF.

This clonotype was counted many times. The chain joins TRBV7-3 to TRBJ2-1; D unclear. V gave up 0 bases and J gave up 7 bases, with 7 bases separating them. The CDR3 loop spans 13 amino acids. CDR1 SGHTA and CDR2 FQGTGA come from the germline V gene. The DNA for the CDR3 is TGTGCCAGCAGCTTAACACGAGAAAATGAGCAGTTCTTC. Translated: CASSLTRENEQFF.

This clonotype was observed at least ten times. V usage is TRBV29-1 and J usage is TRBJ2-6; tentatively, D is TRBD1 or TRBD2 (5 bases each). Trimming shortened V by 4 bases and J by 6 bases, and 16 bases separated the two germline ends. The CDR3 is 15 amino acids. Germline V gives CDR1 SQVTM, CDR2 ANQGSEA. The CDR3 is CSVALPGTKANVLTF. The CDR3 DNA reads TGCAGCGTTGCCCTACCCGGGACGAAGGCCAACGTCCTGACTTTC.

The J gene is TRBJ2-5, the V gene TRBV12-3 or TRBV12-4; D may be TRBD2 (6 bases). The CDR3 length is 14 residues. Trimming pared 5 bases from V and 1 base from J, leaving 11 bases between. The CDR3 sequence: CASSIGGLQETQYF. CDR3 bases: TGTGCCAGCAGTATCGGAGGGCTCCAAGAGACCCAGTACTTC.

CDR3 amino acids: CASSPPRAANEKLFF. CDR3 nucleotide sequence: TGTGCCAGCAGCCCCCCCCGTGCAGCTAATGAAAAACTGTTTTTT. The chain has TRBV11-2 and TRBJ1-4, with D uncertain. V was trimmed by 5 bases and J by 3 bases, leaving 13 bases between them. Germline loops: CDR1 SGHAT, CDR2 FQNNGV. The CDR3 is made up of 15 amino acids.

This chain links TRBV7-9 with TRBJ2-3; the D gene is possibly TRBD2 (6 bases). Trimming cost V 5 bases and J 0 bases, with 12 bases left between them. Germline V lookup: CDR1 SEHNR, CDR2 FQNEAQ (reference sequence). The CDR3 consists of 15 residues. DNA for the CDR3: TGTGCCAGCAGCCCCCGCGGGACCAGCACAGATACGCAGTATTTT. Amino acid sequence: CASSPRGTSTDTQYF. Full variable domain (remainder filled in from reference TRBV7-9 and TRBJ2-3): DTGVSQNPRHKITKRGQNVTFRCDPISEHNRLYWYRQTLGQGPEFLTYFQNEAQLEKSRLLSDRFSAERPKGSFSTLEIQRTEQGDSAMYLCASSPRGTSTDTQYFGPGTRLTVL.

This clonotype occurred many times. This chain uses TRBV7-2 with TRBJ2-7; tentative D call: TRBD2 (5 bases). The V and J ends lost 1 base and 2 bases respectively, with 15 bases between them. This CDR3 is 16 amino acids long. Germline CDR1 SGHTA, CDR2 FQGNSA. The CDR3 DNA sequence: TGTGCCAGCAGCTTAGGAGGGAGAGGGCCCGCCTACGAGCAGTACTTC. It translates to CASSLGGRGPAYEQYF.

The V gene is TRBV20-1, the J gene TRBJ2-5; 8 bases line up with TRBD1. J was trimmed by 5 bases and V by 8 bases; bases with no gene match: 10. Germline assignment: CDR1 DFQATT and CDR2 SNEGSKA (reference sequence). This CDR3 comprises 13 residues. As DNA, the CDR3 is TGCAGTCAGGGGGCAAGAGGGGAGGAGACCCAGTACTTC. Protein sequence: CSQGARGEETQYF.

At least ten counts were recorded for this clonotype. This rearrangement joins TRBV4-2 to TRBJ2-7; TRBD2 agrees at 11 bases. The V segment lost 4 bases and the J segment 0 bases; nucleotides outside the gene matches: 17. Germline V gene lookup returns CDR1 LGHNA and CDR2 YNFKEQ. The CDR3 runs to 20 residues. DNA of the CDR3: TGTGCCAGCAGCCTGTACGACCGGACTAGCGGGTTTACCTCCTCCTACGAGCAGTACTTC. It codes for CASSLYDRTSGFTSSYEQYF.

The chain carries TRBV4-2 and TRBJ2-7, with a weak D call TRBD2 (6 bases). Per the germline V gene, CDR1 is LGHNA and CDR2 is YNFKEQ. V gave up 1 base and J gave up 2 bases, with 9 bases separating them. CDR3 length equals 14 residues. The CDR3: CASSQGVAAYEQYF. In nucleotides, the CDR3 is TGTGCCAGCAGCCAAGGGGTAGCGGCCTACGAGCAGTACTTC.

The chain uses TRBV27 and TRBJ2-1; 7 bases are shared with TRBD1. The J segment lost 4 bases and the V segment lost 9 bases, leaving 9 bases of the junction unmatched. From germline, CDR1 is MNHEY and CDR2 SMNVEV (reference sequence). The CDR3 loop spans 14 amino acids. The CDR3 loop is CASKPGTVYNEQFF. As DNA, the CDR3 is TGTGCCAGTAAGCCCGGGACAGTGTACAATGAGCAGTTCTTC.